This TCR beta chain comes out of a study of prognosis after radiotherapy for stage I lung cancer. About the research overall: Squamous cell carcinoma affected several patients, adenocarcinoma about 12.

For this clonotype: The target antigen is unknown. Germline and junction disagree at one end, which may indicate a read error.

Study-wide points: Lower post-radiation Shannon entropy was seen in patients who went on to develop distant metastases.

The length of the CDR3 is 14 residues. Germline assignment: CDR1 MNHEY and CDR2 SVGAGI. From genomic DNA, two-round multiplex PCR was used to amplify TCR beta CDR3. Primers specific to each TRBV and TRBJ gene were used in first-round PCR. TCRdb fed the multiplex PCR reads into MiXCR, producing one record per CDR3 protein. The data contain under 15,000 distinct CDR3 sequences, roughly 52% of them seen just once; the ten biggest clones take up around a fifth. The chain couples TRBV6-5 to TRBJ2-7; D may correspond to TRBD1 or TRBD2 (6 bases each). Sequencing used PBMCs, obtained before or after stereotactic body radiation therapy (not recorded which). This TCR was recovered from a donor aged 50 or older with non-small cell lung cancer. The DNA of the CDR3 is TGTGCCGGCAGTTTAATGGACAGCGGGCGCATGCAGTACTTC. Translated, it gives CAGSLMDSGRMQYF.